This is a list of T cell receptor beta chains from one sample in a study of regulatory T cells in long-lasting Graves disease. TCRdb independently ran MiXCR on the multiplex PCR reads; one entry per CDR3 protein. The sample yields approximately 490,000 distinct CDR3 sequences, 15% to 20% seen once. These data are also associated with another study on T cells in Graves' hyperthyroidism and ophthalmopathy.

The source was peripheral blood mononuclear cells (PBMCs), collected at new diagnosis, from a patient treated with antithyroid drugs. Source of these receptors: a man aged 40-49 years with Graves disease. Each CDR3 is given without its conserved first and last residue.

V: TRBV4-1
length: 15
CDR3: ASSRPRGGRQFGELF

V: TRBV7-8
length: 12
CDR3: ASGEAGPTDTQY

V: TRBV28
length: 11
CDR3: ATHRGRAFEQY

V: TRBV3-1
length: 13
CDR3: ASTSVAGGPYEQY

V: TRBV11-2
length: 15
CDR3: ASSQTSGRPSADTQY

V: TRBV19
length: 13
CDR3: ASIPSGSSYNEQF

V: TRBV28
length: 12
CDR3: ASSRAGSTDTQY

V: TRBV20-1
length: 13
CDR3: SVYPGRRPRNTIY

V: TRBV29-1
length: 13
CDR3: SVEDPSGGINEQF

V: TRBV29-1
length: 9
CDR3: SVVLNQPQH

V: TRBV19
length: 13
CDR3: ASSPGTRSNQPQH

V: TRBV28
length: 16
CDR3: ASTSALGGTGSPGELF

V: TRBV12-5
length: 10
CDR3: ASGLAGSIQH

V: TRBV20-1
length: 11
CDR3: SAFPRAAETQY

V: TRBV5-1
length: 11
CDR3: ASSTTANTEAF

V: TRBV19
length: 11
CDR3: ASTTGYLTEAF

V: TRBV3-1
length: 16
CDR3: ASSQDPETSGSTDTQY

V: TRBV12-3/TRBV12-4
length: 12
CDR3: ASSAREGVDTQY

V: TRBV12-3/TRBV12-4
length: 14
CDR3: ASSLDPGLAALTQY

V: TRBV20-1
length: 10
CDR3: SASENVYEQY

V: TRBV7-3
length: 11
CDR3: ASSTHRDQPQH

V: TRBV2
length: 13
CDR3: ASSELAGEGDTQY

V: TRBV6-2/TRBV6-3
length: 10
CDR3: ASITSGSEQF

V: TRBV7-8
length: 15
CDR3: ASSLGVGPTSYNEQF

V: TRBV30
length: 10
CDR3: AWSKENTEAF

V: TRBV11-2
length: 13
CDR3: ASSSRVSSGNTIY

V: TRBV12-3/TRBV12-4
length: 13
CDR3: ASSFSRNGGNEQF

V: TRBV19
length: 14
CDR3: ASSISAATVNYGYT

V: TRBV9
length: 13
CDR3: ASSVGFGNNSPLH

V: TRBV3-1
length: 15
CDR3: ASSQPPSGIRTDTQY

V: TRBV5-1
length: 12
CDR3: ASSTRQGPYEQY

V: TRBV20-1
length: 11
CDR3: SAKLHVRYGYT

V: TRBV19
length: 13
CDR3: ASSITGQGEQPQH

V: TRBV4-1
length: 13
CDR3: ASSHSSGTVHEQF

V: TRBV7-2
length: 12
CDR3: ASSLDSPPNEQF

V: TRBV20-1
length: 10
CDR3: SAKDSSEKLF

V: TRBV12-3/TRBV12-4
length: 12
CDR3: ASSFRGFDYEQY

V: TRBV10-1
length: 11
CDR3: ASSDNVEETQY

V: TRBV11-2
length: 11
CDR3: ASSDRDQETQY

V: TRBV3-1
length: 11
CDR3: ASSHSAKNIQY

V: TRBV12-3/TRBV12-4
length: 13
CDR3: ASSVRLSSYNEQF

V: TRBV6-5
length: 13
CDR3: ASSSRLGVLETQY